This paragraph covers one T cell receptor beta chain sequence. Its antigen is not known. The record originates from a study of cytomegalovirus exposure and HLA in healthy donors. Study-level results: Researchers catalogued approximately 160 TCR beta chains as cytomegalovirus-associated. Later analysis demonstrated an association between a missense DCLRE1C variant and TCR beta V- and J-gene trimming.

PCR amplification relied on 60 Vbeta primers (plus 13 Jbeta primers). Sequencing used immunoSEQ multiplex PCR; TCRdb keeps in-frame clones, though not all of them. The table lists about 130,000 clones, 74% of them singletons, with about 4% in the top ten. CDR1 and CDR2 (germline): SQVTM, ANQGSEA. The CDR3 contains 13 residues. V lost 5 bases and J 8 bases, leaving 16 bases between the germline ends. Input material: PBMCs. The sequence came from a woman aged 50 to 60 in good health and CMV-seropositive. The rearrangement links TRBV29-1 to TRBJ2-1; the D gene is possibly TRBD1 (6 bases). CDR3: CSVRVGGSHEQFF. The CDR3 region has the DNA TGCAGCGTTAGAGTAGGGGGTAGCCATGAGCAGTTCTTC.